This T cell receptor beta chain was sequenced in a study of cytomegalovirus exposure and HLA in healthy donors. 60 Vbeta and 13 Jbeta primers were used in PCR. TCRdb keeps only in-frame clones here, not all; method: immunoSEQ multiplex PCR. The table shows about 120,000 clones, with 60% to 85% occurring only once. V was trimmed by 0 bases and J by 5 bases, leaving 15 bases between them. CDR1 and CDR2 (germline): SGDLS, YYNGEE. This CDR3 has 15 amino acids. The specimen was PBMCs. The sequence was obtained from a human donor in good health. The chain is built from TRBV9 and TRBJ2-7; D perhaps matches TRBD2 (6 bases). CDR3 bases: TGTGCCAGCAGCGTAGGCGGGGCCGCCTCTCACGAGCAGTACTTC. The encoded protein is CASSVGGAASHEQYF.